This TCR beta chain stems from a study of shared clonotypes between healthy human individuals. Looking at the study overall: Three plates were used per donor for CD4 naive, three for CD4 memory, two for CD8 naive and one for CD8 memory. General observations from the study: Of the naive CD4 clonotypes, about 5% were shared across a few donors. Naive subsets, compared against memory subsets, generally had larger estimated richness values.

Naive CD8 cells were CD45RO-negative, positively selected for CCR7, excluding terminally differentiated effector memory CD45RA+ cells. Per the study methods: Quality scores were absent from the junction-only immunoSEQ sequences, so filtering differed. This table comes from immunoSEQ multiplex PCR, and its TCRdb copy is limited to in-frame clones, with some not included. D and trimming were read from the DNA, whereas the V and J calls and clone size are those reported in that table. The repertoire includes about 2 million clones, about 95% of them detected once, and around 1.1% sits in the top ten. This CDR3 is 14 amino acids long. V gave up 8 bases and J gave up 2 bases; unmatched junction bases: 6. The germline V gene encodes CDR1 MDHEN and CDR2 SYDVKM. Regarding this clone: Its antigen is not known.

This sequence was found in a man younger than 35 in good health. The sequenced sample consisted of naive CD8+ T cells sorted from blood. The chain employs TRBV28 and TRBJ2-7; TRBD1 agrees at 10 bases. CDR3 protein: CASRSGTGAYEQYF. For the CDR3, the DNA is TGTGCCAGCCGAAGCGGGACAGGGGCCTACGAGCAGTACTTC.